These T cell receptor beta chains were read from a single sample in a study of monozygotic twins with inflammatory bowel disease. TCRdb reprocessed the 5' RACE reads; each CDR3 protein has one entry and no DNA is given. Here the sample table reports about 330,000 distinct CDR3 sequences. The sequenced sample consisted of blood. The source is a human donor with ulcerative colitis or Crohn's disease, or a healthy co-twin of an affected twin (not recorded which). Each CDR3 is given with its conserved first and last residue.

j_call	v_call	cdr3_aa
TRBJ1-4	TRBV18	CASSPDGAANEKLFF
TRBJ2-7	TRBV6-1	CASRPLDRGPYEQYF
TRBJ2-4	TRBV2	CASSATGGPYF
TRBJ2-1	TRBV7-6	CASSFSVGIGRNEQFF
TRBJ1-1	TRBV6-1	CASSARSEGTEAFF
TRBJ2-4	TRBV20-1	CSARGVGAKNIQYF
TRBJ2-7	TRBV12-3/TRBV12-4	CASSFYGEPNEQYF
TRBJ1-2	TRBV4-3	CASSQDSGRGMEGYTF
TRBJ2-3	TRBV5-1	CASSHPPAELTDTQYF
TRBJ2-7	TRBV4-3	CASSQEVTLDRPRF
TRBJ2-3	TRBV4-1	CASSQDVGRLLLSSTDTQYF
TRBJ1-1	TRBV5-4	CASGRGGSTEAFF
TRBJ1-1	TRBV10-3	CATLSPEDTEAFF
TRBJ1-5	TRBV5-1	CASSSDGNQPQHF
TRBJ2-1	TRBV29-1	CSVEARDRYNEQFF
TRBJ1-2	TRBV18	CASSPNRDNGYTF
TRBJ2-7	TRBV25-1	CASSPPGVNYEQYF
TRBJ2-5	TRBV14	CASSQAVGLKETQYF
TRBJ2-7	TRBV20-1	CSARSGRGDYEQYF
TRBJ2-6	TRBV18	CASSPAGQSGVLTF
TRBJ1-2	TRBV4-1	CASSQDGTLYYGYTF
TRBJ1-5	TRBV4-1	CASLPYQGGDQPQHF
TRBJ2-1	TRBV7-2	CASSHPEEGYEQFF
TRBJ2-1	TRBV27	CASSFQGAIYNEQFF
TRBJ1-2	TRBV20-1	CSARKDRPDGYTF
TRBJ2-1	TRBV24-1	CATSAPGQGPYNEQFF
TRBJ1-1	TRBV27	CASRWGATEAFF
TRBJ2-3	TRBV20-1	CSATTTSGASTDTQYF
TRBJ2-7	TRBV5-1	CASSSEAGSYEQYF
TRBJ2-3	TRBV20-1	CSAPGESTDTQYF
TRBJ2-7	TRBV3-1	CASSHSRAYEQYF
TRBJ1-4	TRBV7-2	CASSRGQDGEKLFF
TRBJ1-2	TRBV7-3	CASSSRQGGGYTF
TRBJ1-3	TRBV6-1	CASGTLGSGNTIYF
TRBJ2-2	TRBV28	CASSLGHTGELFF
TRBJ2-3	TRBV7-9	CASSLGTTEADTQYF
TRBJ1-1	TRBV20-1	CSAREGLGNTEAFF
TRBJ1-5	TRBV4-1	CASSQDLGTPQHF
TRBJ1-4	TRBV24-1	CATSDPMHPGKLFF
TRBJ2-6	TRBV28	CASSRPGLGSGANVLTF
TRBJ2-7	TRBV5-1	CASSLDQREGDEQYF
TRBJ2-5	TRBV5-1	CASSLAWRGLLGETQYF
TRBJ2-3	TRBV20-1	CSALSWGNTDTQYF
TRBJ2-7	TRBV6-2/TRBV6-3	CASSKGQGYEQYF
TRBJ2-2	TRBV30	CAWSRQNTGELFF
TRBJ1-1	TRBV5-6	CASSFRQTQPRPYTEAFF
TRBJ2-1	TRBV6-5	CASKGRTYNEQFF
TRBJ2-3	TRBV18	CASSPLAGVADTQYF
TRBJ1-2	TRBV6-5	CASMGQGDGYTF
TRBJ2-7	TRBV5-1	CASMRDTGLQQYF
TRBJ2-7	TRBV4-1	CASSQEVLAGSYEQYF
TRBJ2-7	TRBV7-9	CASSASGRAYEQYF
TRBJ1-1	TRBV5-1	CASRLLGANTEAFF
TRBJ2-3	TRBV10-3	CASLGAGPSLTDTQYF